This entry lists 19 T cell receptor beta chains sequenced from one sample in a study of yellow fever vaccine responses in identical twins. TCRdb ran MiXCR on the RT-PCR reads and lists one entry per CDR3 protein. The repertoire includes 14,000 or so distinct CDR3 sequences, approximately 84% of them detected once, and roughly 0.68% sits in the top ten. This specimen consisted of T cells from blood (PBMCs), unsorted or a sorted subset (not recorded which), obtained before or after yellow fever vaccination (not recorded which). The receptors were gathered from a woman in her late teens or twenties who received the yellow fever vaccine.

This chain joins TRBV12-3 or TRBV12-4 and TRBJ2-1, with a tentative D call TRBD1 (6 bases). The CDR3 loop spans 14 amino acids. The V gene lost 8 bases and the J gene lost 7 bases, with 18 bases spanning the gap. The CDR3 region has the DNA TGTGCCAGCTACGAGGGGGTAGCTACAAATGAGCAGTTCTTC. Translating it yields CASYEGVATNEQFF.

The CDR3 DNA follows: TGTGCCAGCTCACTAAACGAGAACACTGAAGCTTTCTTT. It encodes CASSLNENTEAFF. The rearrangement links TRBV18 to TRBJ1-1; D gene uncertain. This CDR3 has 13 amino acids. CDR1 and CDR2 from the germline V gene are KGHSH and LQKENI. V was cut by 4 bases and J by 1 base, with 7 bases left in between.

This clonotype came up a few times. The chain recombines TRBV10-3 with TRBJ2-5; TRBD2 matches 7 bases. Germline V CDR1 and CDR2: ENHRY, SYGVKD. The CDR3 contains 16 residues. Trimming cost V 1 base and J 2 bases; bases outside gene matches: 7. This chain's CDR3 is CAISELSGATQETQYF. As DNA, the CDR3 is TGTGCCATCAGTGAGTTAAGCGGGGCCACGCAAGAGACCCAGTACTTC.

This clonotype came up a few times. V gene TRBV5-1 combines with J gene TRBJ2-1; D is undetermined. The CDR3 totals 14 residues. Germline lookup yields CDR1 SGHRS and CDR2 YFSETQ. V lost 1 base and J 11 bases, leaving 16 bases between the germline ends. CDR3: CASSLINANVQQFF. The DNA for the CDR3 is TGCGCCAGCAGCTTGATTAATGCGAATGTTCAGCAGTTCTTC.

This chain joins TRBV5-5 and TRBJ1-5; D is unclear. The germline CDR1 and CDR2 sequences are SGHKS and YYEKEE (reference sequence). The CDR3 totals 13 residues. Trimming removed 5 bases at V and 5 bases at J, with 11 bases between. The DNA for the CDR3 is TGTGCCAGCAGTCTCATTTGGGATCAGCCCCAGCATTTT. It is translated as CASSLIWDQPQHF.

This rearrangement joins TRBV20-1 to TRBJ2-3, with 8 positions matching TRBD1. Germline V lookup: CDR1 DFQATT, CDR2 SNEGSKA (reference sequence). V dropped 7 bases and J dropped 1; count of bases not matched to a gene: 4. The CDR3 extends over 13 amino acids. The CDR3 region is CSGKTGGTDTQYF. Here the CDR3 DNA reads TGCAGTGGAAAGACAGGGGGCACAGATACGCAGTATTTT.

The rearrangement joins TRBV7-3 to TRBJ1-1; D not resolved. Trimming shortened V by 0 bases and J by 1 base, and 9 bases separated the two germline ends. This CDR3 region has 15 residues. CDR1 and CDR2 (germline): SGHTA, FQGTGA. The CDR3 spells CASSLTRTGNTEAFF. The CDR3, as DNA: TGTGCCAGCAGCTTAACAAGGACGGGGAACACTGAAGCTTTCTTT.

This chain joins TRBV10-3 and TRBJ2-1; TRBD1 agrees at 7 bases. The V and J ends lost 10 bases and 10 bases, in that order; junction bases with no gene match: 7. Germline lookup yields CDR1 ENHRY and CDR2 SYGVKD. The CDR3 has 11 amino acids. The CDR3 loop reads CATRQGREQFF. Written as DNA, the CDR3 is TGTGCCACAAGACAGGGTCGCGAGCAGTTCTTC.

This clonotype was seen only a few times. The chain employs TRBV5-8 and TRBJ1-6; unclear D gene. The CDR3 consists of 15 residues. Between the trimmed V and J ends, which lost 7 bases and 4 bases, there was a span of 15 bases. Germline V gene lookup returns CDR1 SGHTS and CDR2 YDEGEE. CDR3 region: CASAREDLYNSPLHF. CDR3 coding DNA: TGTGCCAGCGCTCGGGAGGACCTATATAATTCACCCCTCCACTTT.

This chain connects TRBV10-3 to TRBJ1-5, with no clear D. V lost 2 bases to trimming and J lost 5 bases, with 10 bases between them. The length of the CDR3 is 14 residues. Germline V gene data show CDR1 as ENHRY and CDR2 as SYGVKD. In DNA form, the CDR3 reads TGTGCCATCAGTGAGCAAGGCGACTATCAGCCCCAGCATTTT. Translated, it gives CAISEQGDYQPQHF.

There are a few counts of this clonotype. V and J are TRBV7-9 and TRBJ2-7, with TRBD2 identical over 13 bases. Germline lookup yields CDR1 SEHNR and CDR2 FQNEAQ (reference sequence). The CDR3 totals 15 residues. The V gene end was trimmed by 7 bases and the J gene end by 2 bases; junction bases not matched to a gene: 5. DNA for the CDR3: TGTGCCAGCACCGTTGGACTAGCGGGGGCCTACGAGCAGTACTTC. It codes for CASTVGLAGAYEQYF.

The chain has TRBV18 and TRBJ1-2; a possible D gene is TRBD1 (6 bases). V lost 6 bases and J 3 bases, leaving 23 bases between the germline ends. The CDR3 extends over 17 amino acids. Germline CDR1 is KGHSH and CDR2 is LQKENI. CDR3 sequence: CASSQTSGGGFDYGYTF. CDR3 DNA: TGTGCCAGCTCGCAAACCTCGGGGGGCGGCTTCGACTATGGCTACACCTTC.

The V call is TRBV6-1, the J call TRBJ2-1; 7 positions match TRBD1. The CDR3 length is 15 residues. With 6 bases clipped from V and 1 base from J, the junction kept 6 bases outside the gene matches. Germline V CDR1 and CDR2: MNHNS, SASEGT. The CDR3 spells CASRTGVGSYNEQFF. The CDR3 DNA follows: TGTGCCAGCAGAACAGGGGTAGGGTCCTACAATGAGCAGTTCTTC.

The rearrangement links TRBV11-2 to TRBJ2-1; 10 bases are a match to TRBD2. This CDR3 is 16 amino acids long. V shed 5 bases, J shed 4 bases, and the junction held 8 bases outside the gene matches. The germline CDR1 and CDR2 sequences are SGHAT and FQNNGV. CDR3 in amino acids: CASSLGLADGYNEQFF. DNA for the CDR3: TGTGCCAGCAGCCTTGGACTAGCGGACGGATACAATGAGCAGTTCTTC.

The chain combines TRBV19 with TRBJ2-3; perhaps TRBD2 as D (5 bases). Germline CDR1 reads LNHDA; CDR2 reads SQIVND (reference sequence). This CDR3 comprises 13 residues. The V and J ends lost 5 bases and 6 bases respectively, with 12 bases between them. CDR3 protein: CASSFGLSDTQYF. The CDR3 DNA follows: TGTGCCAGTAGTTTCGGACTCTCGGATACGCAGTATTTT.

The rearrangement uses TRBV20-1 and TRBJ1-2; D is uncertain. V shed 6 bases and J shed 14 bases, with 10 bases lying between them. The CDR3 has 8 amino acids. Germline loops: CDR1 DFQATT, CDR2 SNEGSKA (reference sequence). The CDR3 DNA is TGCAGTGCCAAGGGTGGAACCTTC. It yields the protein CSAKGGTF.

The gene calls are TRBV29-1 and TRBJ2-2, with 8 bases identical to TRBD2. The V gene's germline CDR1 is SQVTM and CDR2 ANQGSEA. The junction had 12 bases not matched to a gene; V was cut back by 6 bases and J by 6 bases. This CDR3 contains 15 residues. The CDR3 protein is CSVGSGTSAAGELFF. CDR3 in DNA: TGCAGCGTGGGCTCCGGGACTAGTGCCGCCGGGGAGCTGTTTTTT.

The rearrangement uses TRBV5-1 and TRBJ2-3, with D perhaps matching TRBD1 or TRBD2 (5 bases each). CDR3 length: 16 residues. Germline V gives CDR1 SGHRS, CDR2 YFSETQ. Trimming cost V 3 bases and J 0 bases, with 14 bases left between them. CDR3 in amino acids: CASSWSGTTSTDTQYF. CDR3 DNA: TGCGCCAGCAGCTGGTCCGGGACCACTAGCACAGATACGCAGTATTTT.

The sample holds one count of this clonotype. The rearrangement links TRBV18 to TRBJ1-2; 10 positions agree with TRBD1. Unmatched junction bases numbered 4, after V lost 4 bases and J lost 2 bases. CDR1 and CDR2 (germline): KGHSH, LQKENI. This CDR3 has 15 residues. This chain's CDR3 is CASSLSGQGNYGYTF. CDR3 nucleotides: TGTGCCAGCTCACTATCGGGACAGGGGAACTATGGCTACACCTTC.